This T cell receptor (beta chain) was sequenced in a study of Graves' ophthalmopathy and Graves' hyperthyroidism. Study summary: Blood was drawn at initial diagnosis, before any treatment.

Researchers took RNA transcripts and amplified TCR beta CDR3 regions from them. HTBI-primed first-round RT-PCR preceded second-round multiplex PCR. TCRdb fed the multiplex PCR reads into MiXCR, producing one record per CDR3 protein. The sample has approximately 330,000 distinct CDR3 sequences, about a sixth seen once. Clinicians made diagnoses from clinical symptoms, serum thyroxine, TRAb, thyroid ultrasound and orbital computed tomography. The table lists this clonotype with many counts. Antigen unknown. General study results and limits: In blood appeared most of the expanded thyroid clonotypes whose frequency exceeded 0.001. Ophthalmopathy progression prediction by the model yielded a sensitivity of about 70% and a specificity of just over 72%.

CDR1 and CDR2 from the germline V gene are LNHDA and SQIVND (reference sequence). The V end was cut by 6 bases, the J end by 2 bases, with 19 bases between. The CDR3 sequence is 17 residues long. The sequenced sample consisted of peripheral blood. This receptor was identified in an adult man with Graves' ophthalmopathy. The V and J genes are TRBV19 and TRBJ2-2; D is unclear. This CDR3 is CASRGTELSQNTGELFF. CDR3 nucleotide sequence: TGTGCCAGTAGGGGAACGGAGTTATCTCAAAACACCGGGGAGCTGTTTTTT.